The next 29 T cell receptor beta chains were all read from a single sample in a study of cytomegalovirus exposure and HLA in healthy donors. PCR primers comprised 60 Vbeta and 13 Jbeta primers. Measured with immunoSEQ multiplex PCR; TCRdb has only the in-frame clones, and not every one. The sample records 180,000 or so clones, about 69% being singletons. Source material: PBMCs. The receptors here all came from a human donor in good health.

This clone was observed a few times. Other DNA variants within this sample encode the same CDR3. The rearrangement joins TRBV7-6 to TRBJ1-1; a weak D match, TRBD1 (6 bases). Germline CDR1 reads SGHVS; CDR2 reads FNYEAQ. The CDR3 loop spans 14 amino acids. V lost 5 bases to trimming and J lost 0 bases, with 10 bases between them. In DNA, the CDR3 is TGTGCCAGCAGCCCCACAGGGCTGAACACTGAAGCTTTCTTT. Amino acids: CASSPTGLNTEAFF.

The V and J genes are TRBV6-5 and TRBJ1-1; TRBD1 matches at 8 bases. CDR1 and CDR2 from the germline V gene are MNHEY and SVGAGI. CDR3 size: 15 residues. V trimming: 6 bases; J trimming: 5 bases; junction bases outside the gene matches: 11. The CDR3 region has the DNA TGTGCCAGCAGCCCTTTGGACAGGGAATGGACTGAAGCTTTCTTT. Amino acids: CASSPLDREWTEAFF.

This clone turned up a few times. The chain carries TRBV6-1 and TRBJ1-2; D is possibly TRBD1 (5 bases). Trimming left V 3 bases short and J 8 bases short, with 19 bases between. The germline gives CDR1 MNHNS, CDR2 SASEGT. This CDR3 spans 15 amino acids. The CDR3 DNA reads TGTGCCAGCAGTGACGCGTTGGGGGGGGTGCGGGGCTACACCTTC. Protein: CASSDALGGVRGYTF.

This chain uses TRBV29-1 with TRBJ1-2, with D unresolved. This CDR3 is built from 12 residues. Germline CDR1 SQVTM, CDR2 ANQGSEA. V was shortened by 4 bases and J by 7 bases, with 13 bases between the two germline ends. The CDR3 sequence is CSVVRGGFGYTF. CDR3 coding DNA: TGCAGCGTTGTGAGAGGAGGGTTTGGCTACACCTTC.

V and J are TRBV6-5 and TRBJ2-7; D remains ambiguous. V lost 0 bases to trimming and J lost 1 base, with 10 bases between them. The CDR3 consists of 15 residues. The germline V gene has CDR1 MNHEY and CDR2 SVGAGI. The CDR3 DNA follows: TGTGCCAGCAGTTACTCGCACAATCCGTCCTACGAGCAGTACTTC. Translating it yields CASSYSHNPSYEQYF.

DNA of the CDR3: TGTGCCAGCCCCGGACAGGAAGAATCCTACGAGCAGTACTTC. This translates into CASPGQEESYEQYF. V is TRBV2 and J is TRBJ2-7, with 7 bases fitting TRBD1. The V and J ends lost 8 bases and 1 base, in that order; junction bases with no gene match: 8. The CDR3 consists of 14 residues. CDR1 and CDR2 from the germline V gene are SNHLY and FYNNEI.

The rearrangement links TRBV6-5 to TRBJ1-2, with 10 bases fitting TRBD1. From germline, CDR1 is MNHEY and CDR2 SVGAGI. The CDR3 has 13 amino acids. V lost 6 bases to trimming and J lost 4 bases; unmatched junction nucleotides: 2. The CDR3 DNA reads TGTGCCAGCAGGAGGACAGGGGGCTATGGCTACACCTTC. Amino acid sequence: CASRRTGGYGYTF.

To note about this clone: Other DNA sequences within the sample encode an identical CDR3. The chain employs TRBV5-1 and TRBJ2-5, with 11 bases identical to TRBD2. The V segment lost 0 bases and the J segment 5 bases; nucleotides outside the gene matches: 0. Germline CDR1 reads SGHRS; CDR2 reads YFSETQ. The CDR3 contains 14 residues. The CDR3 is CASSLGLAGETQYF. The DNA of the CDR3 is TGCGCCAGCAGCTTGGGACTAGCGGGGGAGACCCAGTACTTC.

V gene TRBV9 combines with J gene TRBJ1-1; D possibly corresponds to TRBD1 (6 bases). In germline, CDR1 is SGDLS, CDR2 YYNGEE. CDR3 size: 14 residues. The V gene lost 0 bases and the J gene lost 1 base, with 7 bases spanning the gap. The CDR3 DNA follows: TGTGCCAGCAGCGTAGGGACAGAGAACACTGAAGCTTTCTTT. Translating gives CASSVGTENTEAFF.

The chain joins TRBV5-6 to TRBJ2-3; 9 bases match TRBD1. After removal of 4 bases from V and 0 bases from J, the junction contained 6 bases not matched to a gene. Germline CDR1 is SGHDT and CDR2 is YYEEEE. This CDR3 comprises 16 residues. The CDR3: CASSPTGTGSTDTQYF. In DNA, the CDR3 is TGTGCCAGCAGCCCCACAGGGACAGGGAGCACAGATACGCAGTATTTT.

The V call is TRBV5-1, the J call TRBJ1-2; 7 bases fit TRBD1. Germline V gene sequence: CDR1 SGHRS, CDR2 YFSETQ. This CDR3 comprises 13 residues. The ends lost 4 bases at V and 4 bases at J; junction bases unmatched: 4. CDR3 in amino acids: CASSGGTVYGYTF. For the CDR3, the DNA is TGCGCCAGCAGCGGCGGGACAGTCTATGGCTACACCTTC. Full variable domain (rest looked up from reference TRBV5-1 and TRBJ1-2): KAGVTQTPRYLIKTRGQQVTLSCSPISGHRSVSWYQQTPGQGLQFLFEYFSETQRNKGNFPGRFSGRQFSNSRSEMNVSTLELGDSALYLCASSGGTVYGYTFGSGTRLTVV.

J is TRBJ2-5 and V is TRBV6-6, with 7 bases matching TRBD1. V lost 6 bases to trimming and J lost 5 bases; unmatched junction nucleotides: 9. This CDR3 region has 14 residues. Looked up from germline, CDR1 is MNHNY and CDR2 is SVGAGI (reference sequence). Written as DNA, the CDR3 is TGTGCCAGCAGCCAGACAGGGTCGGTGGAGACCCAGTACTTC. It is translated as CASSQTGSVETQYF.

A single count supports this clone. This CDR3 is CASSPGFHHSPLHF. CDR3 DNA: TGCGCCAGCAGTCCAGGCTTCCACCATTCACCCCTCCACTTT. The genes are TRBV23-1 and TRBJ1-6; D ambiguous. TRBV23-1 is annotated as an ORF whose role is uncertain. This CDR3 comprises 14 residues. Trimming removed 4 bases at V and 8 bases at J, with 12 bases between.

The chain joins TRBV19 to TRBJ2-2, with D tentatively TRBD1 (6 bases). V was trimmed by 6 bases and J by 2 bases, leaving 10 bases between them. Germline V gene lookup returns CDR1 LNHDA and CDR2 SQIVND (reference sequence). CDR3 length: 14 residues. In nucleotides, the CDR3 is TGTGCCAGTAGCCAGGGGTCCAACACCGGGGAGCTGTTTTTT. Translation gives CASSQGSNTGELFF.

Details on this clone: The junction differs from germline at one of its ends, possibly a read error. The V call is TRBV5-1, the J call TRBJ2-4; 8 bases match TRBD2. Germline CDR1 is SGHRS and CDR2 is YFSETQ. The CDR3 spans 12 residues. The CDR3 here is CASSLEGLVPHF. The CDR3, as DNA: TGCGCCAGCAGCTTGGAGGGACTAGTCCCCCACTTC.

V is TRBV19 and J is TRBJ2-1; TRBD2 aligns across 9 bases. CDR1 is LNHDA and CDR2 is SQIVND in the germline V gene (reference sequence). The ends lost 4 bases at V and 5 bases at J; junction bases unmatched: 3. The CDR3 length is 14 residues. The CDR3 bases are TGTGCCAGTAGTAGGCTAGCGGGGCACAATGAGCAGTTCTTC. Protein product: CASSRLAGHNEQFF.

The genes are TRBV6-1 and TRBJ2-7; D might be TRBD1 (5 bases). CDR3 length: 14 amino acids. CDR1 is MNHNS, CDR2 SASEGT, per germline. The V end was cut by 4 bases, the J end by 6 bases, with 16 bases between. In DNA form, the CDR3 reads TGTGCCAGCAGTGCCAATTTCAGGGCGCGCGAGCAGTACTTC. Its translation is CASSANFRAREQYF.

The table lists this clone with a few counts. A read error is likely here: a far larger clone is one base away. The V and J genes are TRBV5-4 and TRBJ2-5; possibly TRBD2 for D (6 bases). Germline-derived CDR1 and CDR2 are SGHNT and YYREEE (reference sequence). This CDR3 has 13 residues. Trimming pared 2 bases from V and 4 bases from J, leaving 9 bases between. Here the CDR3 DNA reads TGTGCCAGCAGCTTAGCCGGGGGAGAGACCCAGTACTTC. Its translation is CASSLAGGETQYF.

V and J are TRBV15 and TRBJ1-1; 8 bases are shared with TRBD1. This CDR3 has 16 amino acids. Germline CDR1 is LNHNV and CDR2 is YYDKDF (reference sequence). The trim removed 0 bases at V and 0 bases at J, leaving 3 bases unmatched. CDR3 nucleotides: TGTGCCACCAGCAGAGAGGGGACAGGACTGAACACTGAAGCTTTCTTT. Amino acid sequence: CATSREGTGLNTEAFF.

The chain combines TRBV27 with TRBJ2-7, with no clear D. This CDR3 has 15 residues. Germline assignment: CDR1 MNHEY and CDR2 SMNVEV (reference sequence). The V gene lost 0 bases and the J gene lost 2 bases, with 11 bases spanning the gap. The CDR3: CASSLSGIVAYEQYF. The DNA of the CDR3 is TGTGCCAGCAGTTTATCGGGCATCGTGGCCTACGAGCAGTACTTC.

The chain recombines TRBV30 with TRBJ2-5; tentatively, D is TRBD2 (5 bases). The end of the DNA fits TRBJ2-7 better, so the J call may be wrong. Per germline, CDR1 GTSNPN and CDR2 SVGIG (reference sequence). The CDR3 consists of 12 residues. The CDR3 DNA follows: TGTGCCTGGAGGAGCGGAGTCTACGAGCAGTACTTC. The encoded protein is CAWRSGVYEQYF.

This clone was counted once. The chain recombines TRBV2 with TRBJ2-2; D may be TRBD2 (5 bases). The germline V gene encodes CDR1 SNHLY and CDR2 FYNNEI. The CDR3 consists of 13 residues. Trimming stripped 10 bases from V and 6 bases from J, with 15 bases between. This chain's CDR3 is CATARARAGELFF. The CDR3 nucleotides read TGTGCCACAGCTCGGGCGAGGGCCGGGGAGCTGTTTTTT.

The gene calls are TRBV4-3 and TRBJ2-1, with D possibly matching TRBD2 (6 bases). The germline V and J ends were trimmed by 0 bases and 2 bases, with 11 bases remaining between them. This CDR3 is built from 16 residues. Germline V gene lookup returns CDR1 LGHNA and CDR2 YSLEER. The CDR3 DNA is TGCGCCAGCAGCCAAGATAGCGGCGGGACCTACAATGAGCAGTTCTTC. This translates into CASSQDSGGTYNEQFF.

CDR3 sequence (DNA): TGTGCCAGCAGTTATACCCCATCGGGAGGAAACACCATATATTTT. Encoded protein: CASSYTPSGGNTIYF. The rearrangement joins TRBV4-2 to TRBJ1-3, with no clear D. CDR1 LGHNA and CDR2 YNFKEQ come from the germline V gene. This CDR3 comprises 15 residues. The germline V and J ends were trimmed by 6 bases and 4 bases, with 16 bases remaining between them.

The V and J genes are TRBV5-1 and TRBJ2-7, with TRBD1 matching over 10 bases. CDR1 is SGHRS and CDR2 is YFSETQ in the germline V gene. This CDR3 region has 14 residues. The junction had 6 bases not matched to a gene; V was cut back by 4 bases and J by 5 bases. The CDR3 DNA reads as TGCGCCAGCAGCACCGGGACAGGGGTCAACGAGCAGTACTTC. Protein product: CASSTGTGVNEQYF.

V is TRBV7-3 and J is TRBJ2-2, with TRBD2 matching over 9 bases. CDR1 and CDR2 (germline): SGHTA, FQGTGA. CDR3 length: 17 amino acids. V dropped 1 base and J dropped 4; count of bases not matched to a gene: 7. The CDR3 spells CASSLIPAGGFTGELFF. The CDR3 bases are TGTGCCAGCAGCTTAATCCCAGCGGGGGGATTCACCGGGGAGCTGTTTTTT. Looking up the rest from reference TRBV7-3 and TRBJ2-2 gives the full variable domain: GAGVSQTPSNKVTEKGKYVELRCDPISGHTALYWYRQSLGQGPEFLIYFQGTGAADDSGLPNDRFFAVRPEGSVSTLKIQRTERGDSAVYLCASSLIPAGGFTGELFFGEGSRLTVL.

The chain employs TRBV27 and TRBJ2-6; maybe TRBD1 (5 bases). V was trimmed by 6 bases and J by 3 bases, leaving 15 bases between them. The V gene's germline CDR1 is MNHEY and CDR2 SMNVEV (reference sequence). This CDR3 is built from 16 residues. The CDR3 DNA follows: TGTGCCAGCAGGTCCCCAGGGTACCTTGGGGCCAACGTCCTGACTTTC. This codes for CASRSPGYLGANVLTF.

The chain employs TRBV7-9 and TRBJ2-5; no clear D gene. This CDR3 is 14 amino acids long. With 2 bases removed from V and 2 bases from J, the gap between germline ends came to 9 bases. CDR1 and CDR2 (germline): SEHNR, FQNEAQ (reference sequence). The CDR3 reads CASSLLRLQETQYF. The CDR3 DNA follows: TGTGCCAGCAGCTTATTGAGATTACAAGAGACCCAGTACTTC. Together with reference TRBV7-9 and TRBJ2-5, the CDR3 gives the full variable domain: DTGVSQNPRHKITKRGQNVTFRCDPISEHNRLYWYRQTLGQGPEFLTYFQNEAQLEKSRLLSDRFSAERPKGSFSTLEIQRTEQGDSAMYLCASSLLRLQETQYFGPGTRLLVL.

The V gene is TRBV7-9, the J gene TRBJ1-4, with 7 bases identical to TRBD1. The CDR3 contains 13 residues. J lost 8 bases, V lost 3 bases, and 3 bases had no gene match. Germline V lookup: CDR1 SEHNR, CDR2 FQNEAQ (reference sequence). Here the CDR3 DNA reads TGTGCCAGCAGCTTTAGGGGGCAAGAAAAACTGTTTTTT. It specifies CASSFRGQEKLFF.